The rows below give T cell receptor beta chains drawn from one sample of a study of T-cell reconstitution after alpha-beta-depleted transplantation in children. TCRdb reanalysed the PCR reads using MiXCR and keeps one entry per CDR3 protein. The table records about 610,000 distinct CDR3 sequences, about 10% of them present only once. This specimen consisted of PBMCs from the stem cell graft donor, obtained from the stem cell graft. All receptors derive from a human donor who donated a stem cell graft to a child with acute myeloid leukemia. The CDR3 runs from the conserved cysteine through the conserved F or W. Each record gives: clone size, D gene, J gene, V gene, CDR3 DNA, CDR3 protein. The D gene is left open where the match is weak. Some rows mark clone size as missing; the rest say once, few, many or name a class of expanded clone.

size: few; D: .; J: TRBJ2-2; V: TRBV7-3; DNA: TGTGCCAGCAGCTCGGTTTATCCCGGGGAGCTGTTTTTT; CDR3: CASSSVYPGELFF
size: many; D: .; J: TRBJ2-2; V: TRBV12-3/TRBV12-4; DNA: TGTGCCAGCCTAGTTTGGGACACCGGGGAGCTGTTTTTT; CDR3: CASLVWDTGELFF
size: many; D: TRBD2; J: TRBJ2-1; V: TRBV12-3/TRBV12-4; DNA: TGTGCCAGCAGTTCCCGAACTAGCGCGATATACAATGAGCAGTTCTTC; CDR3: CASSSRTSAIYNEQFF
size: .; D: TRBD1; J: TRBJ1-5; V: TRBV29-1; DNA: TGCAGCGTGGCCACAGGGGTCAATCAGCCCCAGCATTTT; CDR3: CSVATGVNQPQHF
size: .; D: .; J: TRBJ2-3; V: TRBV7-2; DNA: TGTGCCAGCAGTTCCCGGGGACGGGATACGCAGTATTTT; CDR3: CASSSRGRDTQYF
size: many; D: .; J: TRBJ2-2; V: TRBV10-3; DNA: TGTGCCATCAGGGACCAAAACACCGGGGAGCTGTTTTTT; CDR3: CAIRDQNTGELFF
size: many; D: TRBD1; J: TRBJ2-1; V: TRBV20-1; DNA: TGCAGTGCTAGGCAGGGGGAATACAATGAGCAGTTCTTC; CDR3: CSARQGEYNEQFF
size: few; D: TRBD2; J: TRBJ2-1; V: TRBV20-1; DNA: TGCAGTGCTAAAATAGCGGGAGGGCCGGGCAATGAGCAGTTCTTC; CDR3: CSAKIAGGPGNEQFF
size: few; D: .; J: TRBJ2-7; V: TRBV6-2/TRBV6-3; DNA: TGTGCCAGTCTGGAAGGGGGTAGGACCTACGAGCAGTACTTC; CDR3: CASLEGGRTYEQYF
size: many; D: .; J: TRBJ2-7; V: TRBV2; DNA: TGTGCCAGCAGGAGATCGGGACTCGCCTACGAGCAGTACTTC; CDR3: CASRRSGLAYEQYF
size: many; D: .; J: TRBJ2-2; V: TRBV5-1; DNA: TGCGCCAGCAGCCCGGGGACGGCCACCGGGGAGCTGTTTTTT; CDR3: CASSPGTATGELFF
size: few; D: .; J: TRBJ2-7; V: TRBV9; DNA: TGTGCCAGCAGCCCCTTGGAAGCGGCCAACAATTACGAGCAGTACTTC; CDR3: CASSPLEAANNYEQYF